The clone carrying this T cell receptor beta chain was observed at least ten times. Germline V gene data show CDR1 as SQVTM and CDR2 as ANQGSEA. The CDR3 sequence is 16 residues long. The trim removed 1 base at V and 0 bases at J, leaving 6 bases unmatched. The data were obtained in a study of response to subunit inactivated influenza vaccine. TCRdb reprocessed the RT-PCR reads via MiXCR and lists one record per CDR3 protein. This table has about 570,000 distinct CDR3 sequences, about 11% appearing once. The sample was also linked to a second study, of T cells expressing NK-cell markers. That publication notes: cDNA encoding TCR beta was synthesized via 5'RACE template switching incorporating UMIs. All TCR beta repertoires analysed originated from sorted CD3+CD56+NKG2C+, CD3+CD56+NKG2C- and CD3+CD56-NKG2C+ T cells. The eight sequenced donors comprised seven who were HCMV-seropositive and one who was seronegative. These clonotypes also led the CD3+CD56-NKG2C+ fraction in a handful of donors.

The specimen was PBMCs from blood, collected on the day of vaccination. This receptor was taken from a man in his fifties who received an inactivated influenza vaccine. This rearrangement joins TRBV29-1 to TRBJ2-1; the match to TRBD2 covers 7 bases. The CDR3 spells CSVEAPRESSYNEQFF. CDR3 in DNA: TGCAGCGTTGAAGCCCCGCGGGAGAGCTCCTACAATGAGCAGTTCTTC.